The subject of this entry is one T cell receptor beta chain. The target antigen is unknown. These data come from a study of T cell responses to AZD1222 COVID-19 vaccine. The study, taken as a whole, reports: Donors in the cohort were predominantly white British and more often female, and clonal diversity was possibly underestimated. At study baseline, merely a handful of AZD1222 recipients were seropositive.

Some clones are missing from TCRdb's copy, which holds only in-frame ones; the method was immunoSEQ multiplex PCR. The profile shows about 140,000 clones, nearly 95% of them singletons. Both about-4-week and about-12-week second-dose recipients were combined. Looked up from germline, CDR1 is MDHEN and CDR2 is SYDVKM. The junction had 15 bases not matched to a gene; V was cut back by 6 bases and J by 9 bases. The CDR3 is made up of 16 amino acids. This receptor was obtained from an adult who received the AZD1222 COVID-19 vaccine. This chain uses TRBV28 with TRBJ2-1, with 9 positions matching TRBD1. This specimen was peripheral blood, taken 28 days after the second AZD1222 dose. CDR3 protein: CASRLGGGTGRSEQFF. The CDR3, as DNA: TGTGCCAGCAGACTAGGGGGTGGGACAGGGAGGTCTGAGCAGTTCTTC. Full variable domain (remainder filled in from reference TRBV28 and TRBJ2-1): DVKVTQSSRYLVKRTGEKVFLECVQDMDHENMFWYRQDPGLGLRLIYFSYDVKMKEKGDIPEGYSVSREKKERFSLILESASTNQTSMYLCASRLGGGTGRSEQFFGPGTRLTVL.